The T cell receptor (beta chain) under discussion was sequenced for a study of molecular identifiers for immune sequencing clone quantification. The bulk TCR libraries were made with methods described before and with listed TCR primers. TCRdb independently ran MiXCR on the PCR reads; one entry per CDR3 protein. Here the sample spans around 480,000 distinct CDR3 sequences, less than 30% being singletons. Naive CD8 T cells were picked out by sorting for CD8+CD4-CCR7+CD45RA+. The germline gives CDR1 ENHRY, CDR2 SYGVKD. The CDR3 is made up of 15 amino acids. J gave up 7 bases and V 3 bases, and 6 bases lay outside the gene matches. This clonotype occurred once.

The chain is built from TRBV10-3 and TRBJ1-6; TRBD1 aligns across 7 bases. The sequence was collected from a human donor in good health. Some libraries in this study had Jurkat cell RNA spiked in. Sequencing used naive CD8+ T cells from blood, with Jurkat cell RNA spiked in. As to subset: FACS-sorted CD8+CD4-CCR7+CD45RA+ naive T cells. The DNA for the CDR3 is TGTGCCATCAGTGAACAGGGGTCTTACAATTCACCCCTCCACTTT. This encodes CAISEQGSYNSPLHF.